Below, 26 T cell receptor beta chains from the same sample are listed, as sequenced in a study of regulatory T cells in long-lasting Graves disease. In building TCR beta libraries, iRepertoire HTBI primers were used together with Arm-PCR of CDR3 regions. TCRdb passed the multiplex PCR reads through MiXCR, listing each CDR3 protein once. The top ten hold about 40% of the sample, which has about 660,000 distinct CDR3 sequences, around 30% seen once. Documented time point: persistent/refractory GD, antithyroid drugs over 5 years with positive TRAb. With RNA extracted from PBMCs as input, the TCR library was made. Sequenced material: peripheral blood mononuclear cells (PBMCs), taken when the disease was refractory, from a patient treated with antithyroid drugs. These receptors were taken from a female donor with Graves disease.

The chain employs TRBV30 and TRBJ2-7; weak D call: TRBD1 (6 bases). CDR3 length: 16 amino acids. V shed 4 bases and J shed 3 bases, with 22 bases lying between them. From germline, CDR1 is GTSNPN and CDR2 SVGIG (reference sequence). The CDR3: CAWNDEGTSFYYEQYF. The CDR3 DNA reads TGTGCCTGGAACGACGAAGGGACATCCTTTTACTACGAGCAGTACTTC. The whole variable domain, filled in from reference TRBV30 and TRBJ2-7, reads SQTIHQWPATLVQPVGSPLSLECTVEGTSNPNLYWYRQAAGRGLQLLFYSVGIGQISSEVPQNLSASRPQDRQFILSSKKLLLSDSGFYLCAWNDEGTSFYYEQYFGPGTRLTVT.

The CDR3 DNA reads as TGTGCCAGCAGTTTACAGGGGGAGCAGCCCCAGCATTTT. Its translation is CASSLQGEQPQHF. J is TRBJ1-5 and V is TRBV28; 7 bases are a match to TRBD1. Germline CDR1 reads MDHEN; CDR2 reads SYDVKM. The junction had 2 bases not matched to a gene; V was cut back by 2 bases and J by 7 bases. This CDR3 comprises 13 residues.

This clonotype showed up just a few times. CDR3 region: CASRKGHNTEAFF. Here the CDR3 DNA reads TGTGCCAGCAGGAAAGGACACAACACTGAAGCTTTCTTT. This chain links TRBV7-9 with TRBJ1-1, with TRBD1 as a possible D gene (5 bases). The CDR3 sequence is 13 residues long. Germline V gene lookup returns CDR1 SEHNR and CDR2 FQNEAQ (reference sequence). Trimming cost V 6 bases and J 2 bases, with 10 bases left between them.

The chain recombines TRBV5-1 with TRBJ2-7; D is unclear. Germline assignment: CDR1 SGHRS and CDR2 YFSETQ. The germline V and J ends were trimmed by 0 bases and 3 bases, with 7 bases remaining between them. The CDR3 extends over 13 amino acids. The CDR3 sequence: CASSLGFLYEQYF. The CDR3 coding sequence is TGCGCCAGCAGCTTGGGGTTCCTCTACGAGCAGTACTTC.

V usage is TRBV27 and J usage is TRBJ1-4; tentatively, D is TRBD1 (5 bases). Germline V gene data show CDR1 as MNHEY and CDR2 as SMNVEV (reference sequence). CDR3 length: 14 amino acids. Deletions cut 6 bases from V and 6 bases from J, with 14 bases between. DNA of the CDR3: TGTGCCAGCAGCACCGGGACGGTCTATGAAAAACTGTTTTTT. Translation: CASSTGTVYEKLFF.

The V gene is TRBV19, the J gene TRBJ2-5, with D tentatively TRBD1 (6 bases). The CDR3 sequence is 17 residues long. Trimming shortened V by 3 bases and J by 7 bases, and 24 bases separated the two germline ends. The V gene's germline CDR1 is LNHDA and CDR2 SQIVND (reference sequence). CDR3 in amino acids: CASSILAGVTSTATQYF. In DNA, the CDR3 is TGTGCCAGTAGTATCTTAGCAGGGGTAACGTCTACGGCGACCCAGTACTTC.

The CDR3 bases are TGCAGTGCACCAGATGGCGGGGAAGAGCAGTACTTC. Its protein product is CSAPDGGEEQYF. The chain uses TRBV20-1 and TRBJ2-7; possibly TRBD2 for D (6 bases). Germline lookup yields CDR1 DFQATT and CDR2 SNEGSKA (reference sequence). Trimming left V 6 bases short and J 7 bases short, with 16 bases between. This CDR3 is built from 12 residues.

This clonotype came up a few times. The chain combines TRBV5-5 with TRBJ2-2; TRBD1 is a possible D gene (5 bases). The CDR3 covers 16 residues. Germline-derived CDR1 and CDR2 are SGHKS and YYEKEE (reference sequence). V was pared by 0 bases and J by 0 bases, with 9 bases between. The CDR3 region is CASSLGIGANTGELFF. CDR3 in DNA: TGTGCCAGCAGCTTGGGAATAGGGGCGAACACCGGGGAGCTGTTTTTT.

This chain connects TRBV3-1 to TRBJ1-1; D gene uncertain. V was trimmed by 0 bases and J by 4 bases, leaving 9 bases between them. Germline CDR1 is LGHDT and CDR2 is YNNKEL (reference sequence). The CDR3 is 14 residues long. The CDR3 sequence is CASSQEGSGTEAFF. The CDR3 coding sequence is TGTGCCAGCAGCCAAGAGGGGAGTGGCACTGAAGCTTTCTTT. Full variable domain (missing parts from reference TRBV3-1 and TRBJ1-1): DTAVSQTPKYLVTQMGNDKSIKCEQNLGHDTMYWYKQDSKKFLKIMFSYNNKELIINETVPNRFSPKSPDKAHLNLHINSLELGDSAVYFCASSQEGSGTEAFFGQGTRLTVV.

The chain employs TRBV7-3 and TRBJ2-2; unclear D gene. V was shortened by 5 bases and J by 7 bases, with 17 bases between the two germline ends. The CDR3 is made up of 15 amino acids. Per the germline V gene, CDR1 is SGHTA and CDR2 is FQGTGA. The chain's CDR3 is CASSPQSRVNGELFF. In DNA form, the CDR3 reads TGTGCCAGCAGCCCCCAATCTAGGGTTAACGGGGAGCTGTTTTTT. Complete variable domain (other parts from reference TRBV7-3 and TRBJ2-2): GAGVSQTPSNKVTEKGKYVELRCDPISGHTALYWYRQSLGQGPEFLIYFQGTGAADDSGLPNDRFFAVRPEGSVSTLKIQRTERGDSAVYLCASSPQSRVNGELFFGEGSRLTVL.

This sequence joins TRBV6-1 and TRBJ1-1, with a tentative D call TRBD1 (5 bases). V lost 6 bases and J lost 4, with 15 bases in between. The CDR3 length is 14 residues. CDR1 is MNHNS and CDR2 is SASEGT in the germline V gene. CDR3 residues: CASRRQGGPTEAFF. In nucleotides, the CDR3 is TGTGCCAGCAGACGTCAGGGCGGCCCCACTGAAGCTTTCTTT.

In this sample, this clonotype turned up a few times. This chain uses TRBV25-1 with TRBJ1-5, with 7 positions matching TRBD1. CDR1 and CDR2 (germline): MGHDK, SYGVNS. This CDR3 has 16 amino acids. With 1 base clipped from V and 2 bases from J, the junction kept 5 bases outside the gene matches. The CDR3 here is CASSEWTGDGNQPQHF. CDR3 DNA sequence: TGTGCCAGCAGTGAATGGACAGGAGACGGCAATCAGCCCCAGCATTTT.

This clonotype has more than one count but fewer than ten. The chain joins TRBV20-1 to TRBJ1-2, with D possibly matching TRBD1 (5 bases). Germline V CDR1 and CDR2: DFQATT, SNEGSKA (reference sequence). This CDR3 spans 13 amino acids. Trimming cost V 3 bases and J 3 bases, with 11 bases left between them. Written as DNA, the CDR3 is TGCAGTGCTAGTGGGGGAAGGGACTATGGCTACACCTTC. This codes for CSASGGRDYGYTF.

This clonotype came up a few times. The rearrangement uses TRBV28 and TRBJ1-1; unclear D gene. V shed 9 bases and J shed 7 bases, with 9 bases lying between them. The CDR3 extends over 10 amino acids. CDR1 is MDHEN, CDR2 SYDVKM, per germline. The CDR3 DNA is TGTGCCAGGTTCAAGGATGAAGCTTTCTTT. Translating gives CARFKDEAFF.

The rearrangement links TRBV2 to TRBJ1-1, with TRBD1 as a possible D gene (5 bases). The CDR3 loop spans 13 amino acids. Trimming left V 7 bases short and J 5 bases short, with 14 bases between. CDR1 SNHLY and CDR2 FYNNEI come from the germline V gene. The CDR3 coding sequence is TGTGCCAGCACCCGGGGGGTCGGGACTGAAGCTTTCTTT. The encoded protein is CASTRGVGTEAFF.

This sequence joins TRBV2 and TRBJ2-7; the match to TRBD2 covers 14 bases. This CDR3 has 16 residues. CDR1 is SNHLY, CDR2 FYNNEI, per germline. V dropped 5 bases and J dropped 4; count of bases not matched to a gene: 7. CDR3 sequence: CASSKGTSGSFYEQYF. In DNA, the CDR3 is TGTGCCAGCAGTAAGGGGACTAGCGGGAGTTTTTACGAGCAGTACTTC.

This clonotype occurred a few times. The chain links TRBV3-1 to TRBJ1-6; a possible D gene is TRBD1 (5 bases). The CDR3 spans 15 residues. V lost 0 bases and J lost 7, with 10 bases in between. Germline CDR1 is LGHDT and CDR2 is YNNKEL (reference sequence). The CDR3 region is CASSQDWGLNSPLHF. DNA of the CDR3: TGTGCCAGCAGCCAAGATTGGGGGTTGAATTCACCCCTCCACTTT. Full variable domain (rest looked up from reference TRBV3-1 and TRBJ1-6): DTAVSQTPKYLVTQMGNDKSIKCEQNLGHDTMYWYKQDSKKFLKIMFSYNNKELIINETVPNRFSPKSPDKAHLNLHINSLELGDSAVYFCASSQDWGLNSPLHFGNGTRLTVT.

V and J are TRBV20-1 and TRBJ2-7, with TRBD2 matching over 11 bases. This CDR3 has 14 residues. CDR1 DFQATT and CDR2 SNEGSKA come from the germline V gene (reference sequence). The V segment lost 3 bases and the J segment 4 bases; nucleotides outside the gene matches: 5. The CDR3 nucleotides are TGCAGTGCTAGCATGCCTAGCGGGAGGTACGAGCAGTACTTC. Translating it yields CSASMPSGRYEQYF.

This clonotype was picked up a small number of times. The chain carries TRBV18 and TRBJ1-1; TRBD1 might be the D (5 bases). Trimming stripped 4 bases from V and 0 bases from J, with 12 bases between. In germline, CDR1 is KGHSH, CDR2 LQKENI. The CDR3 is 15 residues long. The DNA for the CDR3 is TGTGCCAGCTCACTAAAGGAGGGGATGAACACTGAAGCTTTCTTT. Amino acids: CASSLKEGMNTEAFF. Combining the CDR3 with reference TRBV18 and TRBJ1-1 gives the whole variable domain NAGVMQNPRHLVRRRGQEARLRCSPMKGHSHVYWYRQLPEEGLKFMVYLQKENIIDESGMPKERFSAEFPKEGPSILRIQQVVRGDSAAYFCASSLKEGMNTEAFFGQGTRLTVV.

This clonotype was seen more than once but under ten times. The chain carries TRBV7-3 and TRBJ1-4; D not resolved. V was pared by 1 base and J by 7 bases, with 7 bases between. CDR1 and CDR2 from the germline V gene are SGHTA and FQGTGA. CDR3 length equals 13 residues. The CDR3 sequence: CASSLSLGEKLFF. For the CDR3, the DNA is TGTGCCAGCAGCTTAAGTCTCGGTGAAAAACTGTTTTTT.

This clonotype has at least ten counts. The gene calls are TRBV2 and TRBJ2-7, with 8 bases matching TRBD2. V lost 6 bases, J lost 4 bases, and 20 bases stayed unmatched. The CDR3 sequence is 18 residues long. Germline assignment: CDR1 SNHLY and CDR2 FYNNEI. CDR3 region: CASSDEPVRYSGRYEQYF. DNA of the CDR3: TGTGCCAGCAGCGATGAACCCGTGCGATACAGCGGGAGATACGAGCAGTACTTC.

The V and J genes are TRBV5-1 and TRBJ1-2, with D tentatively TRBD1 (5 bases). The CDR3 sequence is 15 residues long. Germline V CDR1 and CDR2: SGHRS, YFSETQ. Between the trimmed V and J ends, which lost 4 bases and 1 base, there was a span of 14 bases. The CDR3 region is CASSQRGEFNYGYTF. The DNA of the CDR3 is TGCGCCAGCAGCCAGAGAGGGGAATTTAACTATGGCTACACCTTC.

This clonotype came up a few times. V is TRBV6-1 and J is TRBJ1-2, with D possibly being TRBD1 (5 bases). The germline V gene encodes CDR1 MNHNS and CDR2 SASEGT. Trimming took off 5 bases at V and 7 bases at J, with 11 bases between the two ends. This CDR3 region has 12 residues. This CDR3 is CASSQGNGGYTF. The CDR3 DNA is TGTGCCAGCAGTCAGGGAAACGGTGGCTACACCTTC.

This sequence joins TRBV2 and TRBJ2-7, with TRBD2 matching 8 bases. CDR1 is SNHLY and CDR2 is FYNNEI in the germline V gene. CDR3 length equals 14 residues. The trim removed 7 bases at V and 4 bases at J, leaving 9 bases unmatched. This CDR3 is CASKGGTSIYEQYF. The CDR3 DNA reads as TGTGCCAGCAAGGGTGGGACTAGTATTTACGAGCAGTACTTC.

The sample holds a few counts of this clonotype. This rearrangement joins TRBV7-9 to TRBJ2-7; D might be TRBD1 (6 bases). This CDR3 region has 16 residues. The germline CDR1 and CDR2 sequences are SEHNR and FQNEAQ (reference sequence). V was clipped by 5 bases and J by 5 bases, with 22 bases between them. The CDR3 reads CASSLAGVNLDHEQYF. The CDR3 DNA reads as TGTGCCAGCAGCCTCGCAGGGGTGAATTTGGATCACGAGCAGTACTTC.

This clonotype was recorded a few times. The CDR3 loop is CSARAGSSSYNSPLHF. CDR3 bases: TGCAGTGCTCGGGCTGGATCGAGCTCCTATAATTCACCCCTCCACTTT. V usage is TRBV20-1 and J usage is TRBJ1-6; no firm D call. The ends were cut back, 5 bases at V and 0 bases at J, with 14 bases in the middle. CDR1 and CDR2 from the germline V gene are DFQATT and SNEGSKA (reference sequence). The CDR3 has 16 amino acids.